These 30 T cell receptor beta chains came from one sample sequenced in a study of blood T cell repertoires in COVID-19. Some clones are missing from TCRdb's copy, which holds only in-frame ones; the method was immunoSEQ multiplex PCR. The repertoire holds 150,000 to 200,000 clones, with roughly 84% as singletons. The sequenced sample was PBMCs or T cells enriched from blood (not recorded which). The receptors here all came from a young woman who had been exposed to COVID-19.

The chain combines TRBV7-8 with TRBJ2-2, with 8 bases aligning to TRBD2. CDR1 SGHVS and CDR2 FQNEAQ come from the germline V gene. This CDR3 spans 15 amino acids. The junction had 9 bases not matched to a gene; V was cut back by 5 bases and J by 7 bases. CDR3 sequence (DNA): TGTGCCAGCAGCCCAGGGTTAGCGGGGTTCGGGGAGCTGTTTTTT. Translation: CASSPGLAGFGELFF.

This clone was recorded once. The rearrangement joins TRBV6-5 to TRBJ2-5, with TRBD1 matching 11 bases. The CDR3 spans 14 residues. Unmatched junction bases numbered 9, after V lost 9 bases and J lost 6 bases. Germline V lookup: CDR1 MNHEY, CDR2 SVGAGI. The CDR3 protein is CASSRGTGGKTQYF. CDR3 bases: TGTGCCAGTTCCCGGGGGACAGGGGGTAAGACCCAGTACTTC.

The V gene is TRBV10-2, the J gene TRBJ2-3; D ambiguous. V was pared by 3 bases and J by 6 bases, with 16 bases between. Germline V gives CDR1 WSHSY, CDR2 SAAADI. The CDR3 runs to 15 residues. The CDR3 coding sequence is TGCGCCAGCAGTGACCCCACAGATGCACGTGATACGCAGTATTTT. Its translation: CASSDPTDARDTQYF.

This sequence joins TRBV20-1 and TRBJ2-7; the D gene is possibly TRBD2 (5 bases). V gave up 8 bases and J gave up 7 bases, with 15 bases separating them. The CDR3 runs to 11 residues. Germline CDR1 reads DFQATT; CDR2 reads SNEGSKA (reference sequence). For the CDR3, the DNA is TGCAGTACGGGGTCCCTAATAGAGCAGTACTTC. It yields the protein CSTGSLIEQYF.

The rearrangement joins TRBV6-1 to TRBJ1-3; no definite D call. Trimming took off 4 bases at V and 0 bases at J, with 10 bases between the two ends. The CDR3 contains 15 residues. Germline-derived CDR1 and CDR2 are MNHNS and SASEGT. CDR3 DNA sequence: TGTGCCAGCAGTGTAGCACTAGCCTCTGGAAACACCATATATTTT. Its protein product is CASSVALASGNTIYF.

This sequence joins TRBV3-1 (or the pseudogene TRBV3-2) and TRBJ1-2; the D is unclear. The V end was cut by 0 bases, the J end by 0 bases, with 5 bases between. The CDR3 totals 14 residues. Germline V CDR1 and CDR2: LGHDT, YNNKEL (reference sequence). This CDR3 reads CASSQDITNYGYTF. CDR3 bases: TGTGCCAGCAGCCAAGATATAACTAACTATGGCTACACCTTC.

V and J are TRBV6-5 and TRBJ1-2; D is possibly TRBD1 (5 bases). V dropped 0 bases and J dropped 4 bases, with 12 bases sitting between them. The CDR3 length is 15 residues. The germline CDR1 and CDR2 sequences are MNHEY and SVGAGI. CDR3 nucleotides: TGTGCCAGCAGTTACTCGCAGCAACAGGCCTATGGCTACACCTTC. This codes for CASSYSQQQAYGYTF.

This chain links TRBV19 with TRBJ2-4; 7 nucleotides align to TRBD1. CDR1 is LNHDA and CDR2 is SQIVND in the germline V gene (reference sequence). V lost 8 bases and J lost 5; bases outside the gene matches: 12. The CDR3 consists of 15 residues. CDR3 nucleotide sequence: TGTGCCAGTTCTTCCAGCCCGGGACAGCAAAACATTCAGTACTTC. This translates into CASSSSPGQQNIQYF.

The chain carries TRBV5-1 and TRBJ1-1; D not certain. Trimming pared 4 bases from V and 1 base from J, leaving 11 bases between. In germline, CDR1 is SGHRS, CDR2 YFSETQ. This CDR3 region has 14 residues. This CDR3 reads CASSLPAGNTEAFF. Here the CDR3 DNA reads TGCGCCAGCAGCCTCCCAGCGGGGAACACTGAAGCTTTCTTT.

The CDR3 nucleotides are TGTGCCAGCAGTAAACACCCTAACTATGGCTACACCTTC. Its protein is CASSKHPNYGYTF. This rearrangement joins TRBV2 to TRBJ1-2, with D unresolved. The CDR3 spans 13 residues. Germline V CDR1 and CDR2: SNHLY, FYNNEI. Between the trimmed V and J ends, which lost 5 bases and 0 bases, there was a span of 7 bases.

The rearrangement joins TRBV7-8 to TRBJ2-7; 9 positions agree with TRBD2. The CDR3 loop spans 15 amino acids. Germline trimming cut 4 bases from V and 2 bases from J; bases unmatched to any gene: 6. Per germline, CDR1 SGHVS and CDR2 FQNEAQ. The CDR3 sequence: CASSSSGGQTYEQYF. The CDR3 DNA follows: TGTGCCAGCAGCTCGAGCGGGGGGCAGACCTACGAGCAGTACTTC.

This clone has a single count. The chain has TRBV3-1 (or the pseudogene TRBV3-2) and TRBJ2-1; the D gene is possibly TRBD2 (6 bases). The CDR3 contains 15 residues. CDR1 and CDR2 from the germline V gene are LGHDT and YNNKEL (reference sequence). With 2 bases removed from V and 9 bases from J, the gap between germline ends came to 17 bases. CDR3 in amino acids: CASSQSDYALGEQFF. The CDR3 region has the DNA TGTGCCAGCAGCCAATCGGACTATGCCCTTGGTGAGCAGTTCTTC.

This clone came up once. The genes are TRBV4-1 and TRBJ1-1, with D maybe TRBD1 (6 bases). Germline values: CDR1 MGHRA, CDR2 YSYEKL. Trimming stripped 0 bases from V and 8 bases from J, with 13 bases between. The CDR3 contains 14 residues. CDR3 in amino acids: CASSQDPGGGEAFF. The CDR3 DNA is TGCGCCAGCAGCCAAGATCCTGGGGGCGGGGAAGCTTTCTTT.

This clone occurred once. This rearrangement joins TRBV6-5 to TRBJ2-2, with TRBD2 matching over 8 bases. The CDR3 is 15 residues long. V trimming: 4 bases; J trimming: 6 bases; junction bases outside the gene matches: 7. Germline-derived CDR1 and CDR2 are MNHEY and SVGAGI. The CDR3 here is CASSSGTSGAGELFF. The CDR3 DNA reads TGTGCCAGCAGTTCCGGGACTAGTGGCGCCGGGGAGCTGTTTTTT.

The CDR3 protein is CASAGGPQETQYF. CDR3 nucleotides: TGTGCCAGCGCAGGGGGGCCCCAAGAGACCCAGTACTTC. The chain joins TRBV3-1 (or the pseudogene TRBV3-2) to TRBJ2-5, with D maybe TRBD1 (7 bases). V shed 8 bases and J shed 1 base, with 11 bases lying between them. Per germline, CDR1 LGHDT and CDR2 YNNKEL (reference sequence). This CDR3 comprises 13 residues.

The gene calls are TRBV21-1 and TRBJ1-1; whether TRBD1, the table's D call, matches the DNA was not checked. TRBV21-1 is annotated as a pseudogene. The CDR3 contains 14 residues. In nucleotides, the CDR3 is TGTGCCAGCAGGGGGCAGGGCCACTCCGTCGAAGCTTTCTTT. This gives the protein CASRGQGHSVEAFF.

This clone was seen only once. The chain recombines TRBV7-2 with TRBJ2-7; perhaps TRBD2 as D (5 bases). Germline values: CDR1 SGHTA, CDR2 FQGNSA. The V and J ends lost 2 bases and 0 bases respectively, with 8 bases between them. The CDR3 runs 14 residues. As DNA, the CDR3 is TGTGCCAGCAGCTTATCTGGGAGCTCCTACGAGCAGTACTTC. Its translation is CASSLSGSSYEQYF.

This clone was counted a single time. V gene TRBV5-1 combines with J gene TRBJ1-2, with D tentatively TRBD1 (6 bases). Between the trimmed V and J ends, which lost 4 bases and 2 bases, there was a span of 12 bases. CDR3 size: 14 residues. Germline CDR1 SGHRS, CDR2 YFSETQ. CDR3 region: CASSARGSNYGYTF. CDR3 DNA sequence: TGCGCCAGCAGCGCCAGGGGATCCAACTATGGCTACACCTTC.

This chain connects TRBV11-2 to TRBJ2-5; 7 bases align to TRBD2. The CDR3 totals 15 residues. V dropped 5 bases and J dropped 2; count of bases not matched to a gene: 8. Looked up from germline, CDR1 is SGHAT and CDR2 is FQNNGV. As DNA, the CDR3 is TGTGCCAGCAGCCCCGGCGCGGGAGCACAAGAGACCCAGTACTTC. This translates into CASSPGAGAQETQYF.

This chain connects TRBV3-1 (or the pseudogene TRBV3-2) to TRBJ2-1; D gene uncertain. Deletions cut 0 bases from V and 5 bases from J, with 11 bases between. CDR1 and CDR2 (germline): LGHDT, YNNKEL (reference sequence). CDR3 size: 15 residues. CDR3 in amino acids: CASSQEWPGDNEQFF. As DNA, the CDR3 is TGTGCCAGCAGCCAAGAATGGCCAGGTGACAATGAGCAGTTCTTC.

This clone has more than one count but fewer than ten. The CDR3 region is CASSGLTLSGNTIYF. For the CDR3, the DNA is TGTGCTTCATCCGGACTGACCCTCTCTGGAAACACCATATATTTT. The genes are TRBV9 and TRBJ1-3; D is ambiguous. The CDR3 spans 15 residues. From germline, CDR1 is SGDLS and CDR2 YYNGEE.

The chain carries TRBV19 and TRBJ1-6; maybe TRBD1 (6 bases). The germline V and J ends were trimmed by 6 bases and 7 bases, with 16 bases remaining between them. The CDR3 has 15 amino acids. Germline V gene data show CDR1 as LNHDA and CDR2 as SQIVND (reference sequence). The CDR3 is CASSDSGQVNSPLHF. The CDR3 DNA follows: TGTGCCAGTAGCGACTCGGGACAAGTGAATTCACCCCTCCACTTT.

This sequence joins TRBV10-1 and TRBJ2-1; 8 bases map to TRBD2. This CDR3 spans 16 amino acids. V lost 4 bases, J lost 4 bases, and 9 bases stayed unmatched. CDR1 WNHNN and CDR2 SYGVQD come from the germline V gene (reference sequence). The CDR3 region has the DNA TGCGCCAGCAGTGCCCTTAACAGCGGGGGATACAATGAGCAGTTCTTC. Translated: CASSALNSGGYNEQFF.

The chain uses TRBV3-1 (or the pseudogene TRBV3-2) and TRBJ1-1; no reliable D call. Germline V CDR1 and CDR2: LGHDT, YNNKEL (reference sequence). The CDR3 is 14 amino acids. Deletions cut 1 base from V and 6 bases from J, with 12 bases between. As DNA, the CDR3 is TGTGCCAGCAGCCAAGCCGGGTTTGCGGCTGAAGCTTTCTTT. Its translation is CASSQAGFAAEAFF.

V usage is TRBV4-3 and J usage is TRBJ1-2; D uncertain. CDR1 is LGHNA and CDR2 is YSLEER in the germline V gene. Deletions cut 0 bases from V and 0 bases from J, with 5 bases between. The CDR3 covers 14 residues. The CDR3 nucleotides are TGCGCCAGCAGCCAAGATACAGCTAACTATGGCTACACCTTC. This translates into CASSQDTANYGYTF.

The V and J genes are TRBV7-9 and TRBJ1-2; D is unresolved. Germline V gives CDR1 SEHNR, CDR2 FQNEAQ (reference sequence). This CDR3 region has 14 residues. Trimming stripped 1 base from V and 2 bases from J, with 8 bases between. CDR3 nucleotides: TGTGCCAGCAGCTTAGGGGAGGGCAACTATGGCTACACCTTC. Its translation is CASSLGEGNYGYTF.

V gene TRBV30 combines with J gene TRBJ1-6, with 8 bases lining up with TRBD1. Per the germline V gene, CDR1 is GTSNPN and CDR2 is SVGIG (reference sequence). CDR3 length equals 18 residues. With 5 bases clipped from V and 4 bases from J, the junction kept 16 bases outside the gene matches. The chain's CDR3 is CAWGTRQGRFLYNSPLHF. CDR3 nucleotide sequence: TGTGCCTGGGGAACCCGACAGGGGCGGTTTCTTTATAATTCACCCCTCCACTTT.

This chain links TRBV12-5 with TRBJ1-6; 7 nucleotides agree with TRBD1. CDR3 length: 15 residues. Germline CDR1 and CDR2: LGHNT and FRNRAP. V trimming: 9 bases; J trimming: 7 bases; junction bases outside the gene matches: 12. The CDR3 here is CASRQGPRKNSPLHF. CDR3 in DNA: TGTGCTAGCCGACAGGGTCCCCGAAAAAATTCACCCCTCCACTTT.

Note on this clone: The junction departs from the called germline gene at one end, perhaps through a read error. This chain links TRBV18 with TRBJ1-6; TRBD1 matches 7 bases. This CDR3 is 21 amino acids long. Germline V gives CDR1 KGHSH, CDR2 LQKENI. CDR3 nucleotide sequence: TGTGCCAGCTCATCACCACCAGCCGCTTTGACAGGGTTAAAACGTAATTCACCCCTCCACTTT. Its translation: CASSSPPAALTGLKRNSPLHF.

This clone appeared a few times. CDR3 amino acids: CASSYFRTGGNYGYTF. Written as DNA, the CDR3 is TGTGCCAGCAGTTACTTCCGGACAGGGGGCAACTATGGCTACACCTTC. The J gene is TRBJ1-2, the V gene TRBV6-5; TRBD1 matches at 11 bases. The CDR3 consists of 16 residues. CDR1 is MNHEY, CDR2 SVGAGI, per germline. V gave up 1 base and J gave up 2 bases; unmatched junction bases: 3.